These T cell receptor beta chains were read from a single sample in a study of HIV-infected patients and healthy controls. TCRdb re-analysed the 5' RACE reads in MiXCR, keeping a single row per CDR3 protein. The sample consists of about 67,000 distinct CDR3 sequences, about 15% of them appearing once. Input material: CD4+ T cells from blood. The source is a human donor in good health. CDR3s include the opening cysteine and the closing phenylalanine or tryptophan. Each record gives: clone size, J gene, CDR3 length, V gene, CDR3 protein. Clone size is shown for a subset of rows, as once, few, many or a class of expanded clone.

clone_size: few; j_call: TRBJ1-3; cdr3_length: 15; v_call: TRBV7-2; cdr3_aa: CASSRSSSSGNTIYF
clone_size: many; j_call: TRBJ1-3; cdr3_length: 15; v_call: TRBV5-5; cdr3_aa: CASSSITVTGNTIYF
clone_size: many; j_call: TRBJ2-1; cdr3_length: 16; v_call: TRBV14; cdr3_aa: CASSRPGAGTYNEQFF
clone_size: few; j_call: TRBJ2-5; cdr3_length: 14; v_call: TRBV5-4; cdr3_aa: CASSPAGAQETQYF
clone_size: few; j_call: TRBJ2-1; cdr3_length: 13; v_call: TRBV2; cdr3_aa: CASSYRVFNEQFF
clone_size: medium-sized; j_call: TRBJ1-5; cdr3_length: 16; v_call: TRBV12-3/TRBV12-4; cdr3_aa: CASSLDFARGGQPQHF
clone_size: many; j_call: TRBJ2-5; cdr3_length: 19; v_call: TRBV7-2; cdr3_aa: CASSLVNGPGLAAQETQYF
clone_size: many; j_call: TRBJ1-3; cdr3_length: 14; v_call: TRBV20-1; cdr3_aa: CSARRDNSGNTIYF
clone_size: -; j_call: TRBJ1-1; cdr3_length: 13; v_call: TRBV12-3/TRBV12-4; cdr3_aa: CASRLTGNTEAFF
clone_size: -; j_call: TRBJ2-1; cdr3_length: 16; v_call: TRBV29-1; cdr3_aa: CSVEDTGGNSYNEQFF
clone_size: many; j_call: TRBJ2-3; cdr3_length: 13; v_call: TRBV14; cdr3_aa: CASSQELTNVQYF
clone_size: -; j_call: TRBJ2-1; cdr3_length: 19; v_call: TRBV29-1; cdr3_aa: CSVEDRQGKLDGGGREQFF
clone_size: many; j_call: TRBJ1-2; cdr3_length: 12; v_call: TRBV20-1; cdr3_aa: CSAPGQRHGYTF
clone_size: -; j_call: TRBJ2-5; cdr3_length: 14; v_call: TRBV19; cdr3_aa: CASSMFGAGRTQYF
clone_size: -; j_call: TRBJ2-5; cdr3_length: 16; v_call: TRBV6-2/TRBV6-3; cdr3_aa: CASTPGRHTYQETQYF
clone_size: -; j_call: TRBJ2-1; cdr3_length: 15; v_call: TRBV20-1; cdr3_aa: CSASDPGLNYNEQFF
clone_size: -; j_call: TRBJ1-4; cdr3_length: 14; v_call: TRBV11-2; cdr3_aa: CASSLPGFNEKLFF
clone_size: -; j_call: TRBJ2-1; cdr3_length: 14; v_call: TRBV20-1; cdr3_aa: CSARDWTSNNEQFF
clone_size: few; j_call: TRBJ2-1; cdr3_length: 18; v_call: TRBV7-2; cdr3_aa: CASSLAPWRGFSYNEQFF
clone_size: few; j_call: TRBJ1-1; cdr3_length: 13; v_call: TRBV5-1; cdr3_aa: CASSFRQNTEAFF
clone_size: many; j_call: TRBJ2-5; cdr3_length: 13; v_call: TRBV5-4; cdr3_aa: CASSSPSHQTQYF
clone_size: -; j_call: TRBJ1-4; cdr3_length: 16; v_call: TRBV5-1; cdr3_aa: CASSLVPKPTNEKLFF
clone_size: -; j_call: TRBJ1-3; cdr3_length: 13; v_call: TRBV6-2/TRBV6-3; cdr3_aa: CASSRGNGNTIYF